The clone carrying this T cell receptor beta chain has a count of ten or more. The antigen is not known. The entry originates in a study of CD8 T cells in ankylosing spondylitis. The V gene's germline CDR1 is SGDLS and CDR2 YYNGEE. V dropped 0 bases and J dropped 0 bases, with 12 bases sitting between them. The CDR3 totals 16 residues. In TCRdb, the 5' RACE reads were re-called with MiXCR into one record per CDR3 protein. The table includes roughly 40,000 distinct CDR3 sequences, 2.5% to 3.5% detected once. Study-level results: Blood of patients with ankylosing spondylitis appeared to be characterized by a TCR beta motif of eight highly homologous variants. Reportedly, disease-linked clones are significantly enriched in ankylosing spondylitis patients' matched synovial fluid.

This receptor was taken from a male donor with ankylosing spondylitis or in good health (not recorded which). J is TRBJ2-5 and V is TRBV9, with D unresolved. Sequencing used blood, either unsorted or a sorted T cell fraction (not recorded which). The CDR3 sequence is CASSVGVGLYQETQYF. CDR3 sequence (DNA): TGTGCCAGCAGCGTAGGTGTTGGCTTATACCAAGAGACCCAGTACTTC.